This passage covers 29 T cell receptor beta chains from one sample sequenced in a study of control samples from healthy donors and cancer patients. Sequenced by immunoSEQ multiplex PCR; TCRdb stores in-frame clones only, minus some. The sample gives 200,000 or so clones, about 94% of which show up once; about 1.6% is in the top ten. Sequencing was performed on blood. Source of these receptors: a man aged 50 to 60 in good health.

The chain has TRBV24-1 and TRBJ1-2; 7 nucleotides match TRBD1. The V gene end was trimmed by 6 bases and the J gene end by 10 bases; junction bases not matched to a gene: 7. CDR3 length equals 12 residues. CDR1 is KGHDR, CDR2 SFDVKD, per germline. CDR3 loop: CATSSTGRIYTF. CDR3 nucleotides: TGTGCCACCAGTTCGACAGGGAGAATCTACACCTTC.

The gene calls are TRBV9 and TRBJ1-2; 9 bases line up with TRBD1. CDR3 length: 15 residues. CDR1 SGDLS and CDR2 YYNGEE come from the germline V gene. With 2 bases clipped from V and 5 bases from J, the junction kept 7 bases outside the gene matches. CDR3 sequence (DNA): TGTGCCAGCAGCGTCCGGGACAGGGATCTTTATGGCTACACCTTC. As protein: CASSVRDRDLYGYTF.

V gene TRBV6-5 combines with J gene TRBJ2-4; D possibly corresponds to TRBD1 (6 bases). CDR1 and CDR2 (germline): MNHEY, SVGAGI. The CDR3 consists of 16 residues. V was clipped by 0 bases and J by 2 bases, with 11 bases between them. CDR3 amino acids: CASSYSPTGPKNIQYF. The CDR3, as DNA: TGTGCCAGCAGTTACTCTCCAACAGGGCCCAAAAACATTCAGTACTTC.

The CDR3 coding sequence is TGTGCCAGCAGTTTACAGGGGGCTGAAAAACTGTTTTTT. Protein: CASSLQGAEKLFF. The chain carries TRBV12-3 or TRBV12-4 and TRBJ1-4; 8 bases map to TRBD1. V lost 2 bases to trimming and J lost 7 bases; unmatched junction nucleotides: 0. The CDR3 loop spans 13 amino acids.

The V call is TRBV27, the J call TRBJ1-5, with D tentatively TRBD1 (5 bases). Germline CDR1 and CDR2: MNHEY and SMNVEV (reference sequence). The CDR3 has 15 amino acids. The ends were cut back, 2 bases at V and 5 bases at J, with 13 bases in the middle. CDR3 amino acids: CASSLSDSKYQPQHF. The CDR3, as DNA: TGTGCCAGCAGTTTAAGCGACAGTAAATATCAGCCCCAGCATTTT.

This chain connects TRBV19 to TRBJ1-1; D might be TRBD1 (6 bases). The CDR3 covers 13 residues. CDR1 LNHDA and CDR2 SQIVND come from the germline V gene (reference sequence). V lost 1 base and J 3 bases, leaving 6 bases between the germline ends. This chain's CDR3 is CASSIAGDTEAFF. The CDR3 DNA is TGTGCCAGTAGTATAGCAGGGGACACTGAAGCTTTCTTT.

This sequence joins TRBV11-2 and TRBJ1-2, with 10 positions matching TRBD1. V lost 5 bases and J lost 4; bases outside the gene matches: 7. The germline gives CDR1 SGHAT, CDR2 FQNNGV. The CDR3 totals 15 residues. The CDR3 loop reads CASSVDRGPGYGYTF. CDR3 in DNA: TGTGCCAGCAGCGTTGACAGGGGGCCAGGCTATGGCTACACCTTC.

The chain carries TRBV7-9 and TRBJ1-2; unclear D gene. The germline V gene encodes CDR1 SEHNR and CDR2 FQNEAQ (reference sequence). The CDR3 has 11 amino acids. The V end was cut by 5 bases, the J end by 8 bases, with 9 bases between. CDR3 coding DNA: TGTGCCAGCAGCCCCAACGACGGCTACACCTTC. This encodes CASSPNDGYTF.

The J gene is TRBJ2-1, the V gene TRBV19; possibly TRBD2 for D (6 bases). Germline V gene lookup returns CDR1 LNHDA and CDR2 SQIVND (reference sequence). CDR3 length: 14 residues. V was clipped by 5 bases and J by 6 bases, with 14 bases between them. The CDR3 DNA reads TGTGCCAGTAGTCGTCGGGGGTTAGGCAATGAGCAGTTCTTC. It specifies CASSRRGLGNEQFF.

The chain couples TRBV27 to TRBJ1-6, with a weak D call TRBD1 (5 bases). The V gene lost 0 bases and the J gene lost 9 bases, with 9 bases spanning the gap. The V gene's germline CDR1 is MNHEY and CDR2 SMNVEV (reference sequence). The CDR3 contains 14 residues. In DNA, the CDR3 is TGTGCCAGCAGTTTATCTCCAGGGTCTTCACCCCTCCACTTT. Translated, it gives CASSLSPGSSPLHF.

The V call is TRBV10-2, the J call TRBJ2-3; 12 positions match TRBD2. The germline V gene has CDR1 WSHSY and CDR2 SAAADI. This CDR3 region has 14 residues. J was trimmed by 6 bases and V by 8 bases; bases with no gene match: 6. The CDR3 sequence is CASCGLAGSDTQYF. The CDR3, as DNA: TGCGCCAGCTGCGGACTAGCGGGGTCGGATACGCAGTATTTT.

The V gene is TRBV24-1, the J gene TRBJ2-1; weak D call: TRBD2 (7 bases). CDR1 and CDR2 from the germline V gene are KGHDR and SFDVKD. The CDR3 runs 16 residues. V was cut by 3 bases and J by 6 bases, with 17 bases left in between. CDR3 amino acids: CATSDGSGGLRNEQFF. CDR3 nucleotides: TGTGCCACCAGTGATGGGTCGGGGGGCCTGCGCAATGAGCAGTTCTTC.

V gene TRBV9 combines with J gene TRBJ2-3, with a possible D match to TRBD2 (5 bases). There are 14 residues in the CDR3. V was clipped by 0 bases and J by 8 bases, with 13 bases between them. In germline, CDR1 is SGDLS, CDR2 YYNGEE. The CDR3 loop is CASSVAGEFSTQYF. The CDR3, as DNA: TGTGCCAGCAGCGTAGCCGGGGAGTTTAGTACGCAGTATTTT.

The rearrangement uses TRBV24-1 and TRBJ2-2, with TRBD2 identical over 7 bases. CDR1 and CDR2 (germline): KGHDR, SFDVKD. The CDR3 contains 16 residues. Trimming took 5 bases from V and 3 from J; bases not matched to a gene: 8. The CDR3 coding sequence is TGTGCCACCAGTGCGGGACGGCGGGGGTACACCGGGGAGCTGTTTTTT. This sequence encodes CATSAGRRGYTGELFF.

V and J are TRBV12-5 and TRBJ1-5; 10 bases are shared with TRBD1. CDR1 is LGHNT and CDR2 is FRNRAP in the germline V gene. V shed 6 bases, J shed 4 bases, and the junction held 6 bases outside the gene matches. This CDR3 has 15 amino acids. The CDR3 loop reads CASGHEGQGNQPQHF. The CDR3, as DNA: TGTGCTAGTGGGCATGAGGGACAGGGGAATCAGCCCCAGCATTTT.

In nucleotides, the CDR3 is TGTGCCAGCAGCTTCGAGCGGGGGGCGGCCCAAGAGACCCAGTACTTC. Translation: CASSFERGAAQETQYF. The V gene is TRBV13, the J gene TRBJ2-5, with 9 nucleotides matching TRBD2. This CDR3 is 16 amino acids long. Germline CDR1 is PRHDT and CDR2 is FYEKMQ (reference sequence). V shed 3 bases and J 1 base; nucleotides not matched to a gene: 6.

This chain links TRBV6-4 with TRBJ1-6, with D tentatively TRBD1 (5 bases). V lost 3 bases and J 8 bases, leaving 8 bases between the germline ends. The CDR3 extends over 13 amino acids. Germline CDR1 is MRHNA and CDR2 is SNTAGT. The CDR3 is CASSEQEDSPLHF. In DNA, the CDR3 is TGTGCCAGCAGTGAACAGGAGGATTCACCCCTCCACTTT.

This sequence joins TRBV7-9 and TRBJ1-5; perhaps TRBD1 as D (5 bases). Germline CDR1 SEHNR, CDR2 FQNEAQ (reference sequence). The V and J ends lost 3 bases and 3 bases respectively, with 9 bases between them. The CDR3 contains 14 residues. CDR3 residues: CASSFPGTNQPQHF. For the CDR3, the DNA is TGTGCCAGCAGCTTTCCAGGGACCAATCAGCCCCAGCATTTT.

This chain joins TRBV3-1 (or the pseudogene TRBV3-2) and TRBJ1-3, with 11 bases fitting TRBD1. J lost 4 bases, V lost 0 bases, and 11 bases had no gene match. CDR1 and CDR2 (germline): LGHDT, YNNKEL (reference sequence). The CDR3 totals 19 residues. The CDR3 sequence: CASSQDRDRGFSSGNTIYF. DNA for the CDR3: TGTGCCAGCAGCCAAGACCGGGACAGGGGGTTTTCATCAGGAAACACCATATATTTT.

CDR3 nucleotides: TGTGCCACCAGCAGAGAGGGGAGGGGGCTGTATGGCTACACCTTC. Translated, it gives CATSREGRGLYGYTF. This chain connects TRBV15 to TRBJ1-2, with TRBD1 matching over 7 bases. The CDR3 consists of 15 residues. Trimming cost V 0 bases and J 5 bases; bases outside gene matches: 6. Germline lookup yields CDR1 LNHNV and CDR2 YYDKDF (reference sequence).

The genes are TRBV6-6 and TRBJ1-4; maybe TRBD1 (5 bases). V was shortened by 2 bases and J by 4 bases, with 8 bases between the two germline ends. Per germline, CDR1 MNHNY and CDR2 SVGAGI (reference sequence). CDR3 length: 14 amino acids. The CDR3 nucleotides are TGTGCCAGCAGTTACGCACAGGTTAATGAAAAACTGTTTTTT. Translated: CASSYAQVNEKLFF.

This sequence joins TRBV7-2 and TRBJ2-7, with 10 bases lining up with TRBD1. Looked up from germline, CDR1 is SGHTA and CDR2 is FQGNSA. This CDR3 comprises 14 residues. J was trimmed by 2 bases and V by 6 bases; bases with no gene match: 4. The CDR3 region has the DNA TGTGCCAGCAGGTTGACAGGGGGCCCCTACGAGCAGTACTTC. Its translation is CASRLTGGPYEQYF.

The chain links TRBV3-1 (or the pseudogene TRBV3-2) to TRBJ2-5, with a possible D match to TRBD2 (5 bases). Trimming removed 0 bases from V and 6 bases from J, with 8 bases in between. The CDR3 covers 13 residues. Germline V gene sequence: CDR1 LGHDT, CDR2 YNNKEL (reference sequence). The CDR3, as DNA: TGTGCCAGCAGCCAAGATTCCGGGAAGACCCAGTACTTC. It translates to CASSQDSGKTQYF.

The gene calls are TRBV7-3 and TRBJ2-7, with D possibly called TRBD1 or TRBD2 (6 bases each). Trimming stripped 5 bases from V and 4 bases from J, with 15 bases between. CDR1 is SGHTA and CDR2 is FQGTGA in the germline V gene. The CDR3 has 14 residues. CDR3 DNA: TGTGCCAGCAGCGCCCAAGGGGGAGGATACGAGCAGTACTTC. This sequence encodes CASSAQGGGYEQYF. The variable domain in full, with the rest retrieved from reference TRBV7-3 and TRBJ2-7, is GAGVSQTPSNKVTEKGKYVELRCDPISGHTALYWYRQSLGQGPEFLIYFQGTGAADDSGLPNDRFFAVRPEGSVSTLKIQRTERGDSAVYLCASSAQGGGYEQYFGPGTRLTVT.

V is TRBV7-3 and J is TRBJ2-3; 10 positions agree with TRBD1. The V gene's germline CDR1 is SGHTA and CDR2 FQGTGA. This CDR3 contains 13 residues. V shed 4 bases, J shed 8 bases, and the junction held 3 bases outside the gene matches. Here the CDR3 reads CASSSRQGATQYF. The DNA for the CDR3 is TGTGCCAGCAGCTCCCGACAGGGGGCTACGCAGTATTTT.

The gene calls are TRBV9 and TRBJ1-4; TRBD1 matches 7 bases. Per germline, CDR1 SGDLS and CDR2 YYNGEE. This CDR3 is 17 amino acids long. J lost 0 bases, V lost 1 base, and 6 bases had no gene match. In DNA form, the CDR3 reads TGTGCCAGCAGCGTAACCGGGACAGCCCCAACTAATGAAAAACTGTTTTTT. Amino acid sequence: CASSVTGTAPTNEKLFF.

The rearrangement uses TRBV28 and TRBJ2-3; 8 positions match TRBD2. With 5 bases clipped from V and 7 bases from J, the junction kept 8 bases outside the gene matches. Germline CDR1 and CDR2: MDHEN and SYDVKM. The length of the CDR3 is 14 residues. Here the CDR3 reads CASSPGLGMNTQYF. CDR3 DNA: TGTGCCAGCAGTCCGGGACTAGGAATGAATACGCAGTATTTT.

The J gene is TRBJ2-7, the V gene TRBV5-4; TRBD2 is a possible D gene (5 bases). CDR3 length: 13 residues. Germline V gene data show CDR1 as SGHNT and CDR2 as YYREEE (reference sequence). The V and J ends lost 4 bases and 3 bases respectively, with 11 bases between them. Here the CDR3 reads CASSRRDLYEQYF. The CDR3 nucleotides are TGTGCCAGCAGCAGACGGGATCTCTACGAGCAGTACTTC.

This chain connects TRBV2 to TRBJ1-2, with 8 bases that match TRBD1. Losses at the gene ends were 6 bases for V and 7 bases for J; bases not matched to a gene: 13. The CDR3 extends over 15 amino acids. CDR1 and CDR2 (germline): SNHLY, FYNNEI. The chain's CDR3 is CASRDTGGGGSGYTF. The CDR3 DNA reads TGTGCCAGCAGGGATACAGGGGGAGGCGGTTCTGGCTACACCTTC.